The clone carrying this TCR beta chain was observed a handful of times. The record originates from a study of human T cells and chemical hapten exposure. It was unfractionated whole blood from which total RNA was extracted. The CDR3 contains 11 residues. Germline CDR1 DFQATT, CDR2 SNEGSKA (reference sequence). Trimming removed 2 bases from V and 7 bases from J, with 8 bases in between. Unique molecular identifiers were linked by the library to individual cDNA molecules. Original handling: Sampled TCR counts reached a median of around 94,000 per sample, with values ranging from roughly 20,000 to 700,000. From the 5' RACE reads, TCRdb called clonotypes with MiXCR, one entry per CDR3 protein. TCRdb's processing, not the authors', yielded these V and J calls. This table has about 80,000 distinct CDR3 sequences, 7.7% appearing once.

This rearrangement joins TRBV20-1 to TRBJ1-1; TRBD1 is a possible D gene (5 bases). This clonotype was sampled from a male donor in good health. DNA for the CDR3: TGCAGTGCTAGAAATACAGGTGAAGCTTTCTTT. Translating it yields CSARNTGEAFF.